The 19 T cell receptor beta chains listed next were all sequenced from one sample in a study of type 1 and type 2 diabetes patients. Genomic DNA was the PCR template. Multiplex PCR with 30 forward and 13 reverse primers amplified the TCR beta CDR3. One entry per CDR3 protein results from TCRdb running MiXCR on the multiplex PCR reads. This table holds more than 250,000 distinct CDR3 sequences, over 45% found once. Sequencing was done on a sample of peripheral blood mononuclear cells (PBMCs). Receptors originate from a man aged 18 to 29 with type 2 diabetes.

CDR3 in DNA: TGCAGCGTCCGACAGGGGGAAGCTGGGGCCAACGTCCTGACTTTC. Protein sequence: CSVRQGEAGANVLTF. The rearrangement joins TRBV29-1 to TRBJ2-6; TRBD1 matches 9 bases. J gave up 2 bases and V 6 bases, and 5 bases lay outside the gene matches. CDR1 is SQVTM and CDR2 is ANQGSEA in the germline V gene. The CDR3 consists of 15 residues.

The genes are TRBV19 and TRBJ1-1, with D possibly matching TRBD1 (6 bases). Germline V gene lookup returns CDR1 LNHDA and CDR2 SQIVND (reference sequence). V lost 0 bases, J lost 3 bases, and 20 bases lay in between. This CDR3 region has 18 residues. The CDR3 protein is CASSIDTPGEGPYTEAFF. Here the CDR3 DNA reads TGTGCCAGTAGTATAGATACACCAGGGGAAGGGCCCTACACTGAAGCTTTCTTT.

This chain connects TRBV20-1 to TRBJ2-2; TRBD2 matches at 9 bases. The trim removed 3 bases at V and 7 bases at J, leaving 9 bases unmatched. This CDR3 is built from 15 residues. The V gene's germline CDR1 is DFQATT and CDR2 SNEGSKA (reference sequence). Here the CDR3 reads CSASNRAGGIGELFF. CDR3 bases: TGCAGTGCTAGCAATCGCGCGGGAGGGATCGGGGAGCTGTTTTTT.

This clonotype was counted a few times. The genes are TRBV6-5 and TRBJ2-7, with D possibly matching TRBD1 (5 bases). V was cut by 3 bases and J by 3 bases, with 9 bases left in between. The CDR3 covers 13 residues. Looked up from germline, CDR1 is MNHEY and CDR2 is SVGAGI. For the CDR3, the DNA is TGTGCCAGCAGTTATATAGGGGACTACGAGCAGTACTTC. As protein: CASSYIGDYEQYF.

The chain links TRBV19 to TRBJ1-1; 7 bases match TRBD1. Losses at the gene ends were 4 bases for V and 6 bases for J; bases not matched to a gene: 14. The CDR3 has 16 amino acids. CDR1 is LNHDA and CDR2 is SQIVND in the germline V gene (reference sequence). The CDR3 here is CASSSPPTGKNAEAFF. The CDR3 DNA reads TGTGCCAGTAGTAGCCCCCCGACAGGGAAAAACGCTGAAGCTTTCTTT.

The V gene is TRBV5-1, the J gene TRBJ2-1; 7 nucleotides align to TRBD2. From germline, CDR1 is SGHRS and CDR2 YFSETQ. The CDR3 runs to 13 residues. After removal of 2 bases from V and 6 bases from J, the junction contained 2 bases not matched to a gene. The CDR3 nucleotides are TGCGCCAGCAGCTTAGCGGGGAGCAATGAGCAGTTCTTC. This sequence encodes CASSLAGSNEQFF.

The chain couples TRBV6-6 to TRBJ2-1, with 7 bases aligning to TRBD1. Looked up from germline, CDR1 is MNHNY and CDR2 is SVGAGI (reference sequence). The ends lost 2 bases at V and 2 bases at J; junction bases unmatched: 3. This CDR3 has 15 amino acids. In nucleotides, the CDR3 is TGTGCCAGCAGTTACGGGGACAGAGCCTACAATGAGCAGTTCTTC. It specifies CASSYGDRAYNEQFF.

This clonotype came up a few times. V and J are TRBV19 and TRBJ1-2; 7 bases are shared with TRBD1. Germline-derived CDR1 and CDR2 are LNHDA and SQIVND (reference sequence). The CDR3 totals 13 residues. The junction had 5 bases not matched to a gene; V was cut back by 2 bases and J by 8 bases. In nucleotides, the CDR3 is TGTGCCAGTAGTATATCCACAGGGGTCGGCTACACCTTC. This gives the protein CASSISTGVGYTF. Filled out from reference TRBV19 and TRBJ1-2, the complete variable domain reads DGGITQSPKYLFRKEGQNVTLSCEQNLNHDAMYWYRQDPGQGLRLIYYSQIVNDFQKGDIAEGYSVSREKKESFPLTVTSAQKNPTAFYLCASSISTGVGYTFGSGTRLTVV.

The V call is TRBV20-1, the J call TRBJ2-7; D unresolved. Between the trimmed V and J ends, which lost 6 bases and 7 bases, there was a span of 25 bases. This CDR3 is 15 amino acids long. From germline, CDR1 is DFQATT and CDR2 SNEGSKA (reference sequence). The CDR3 region is CSASRPGDARREQYF. CDR3 coding DNA: TGCAGTGCCAGCAGGCCCGGCGACGCCCGGCGGGAGCAGTACTTC.

V is TRBV5-1 and J is TRBJ2-7; the D gene is possibly TRBD1 (6 bases). CDR1 is SGHRS and CDR2 is YFSETQ in the germline V gene. The CDR3 has 12 residues. The V and J ends lost 0 bases and 7 bases respectively, with 8 bases between them. This chain's CDR3 is CASSLGQEEQYF. The CDR3 DNA reads as TGCGCCAGCAGCTTGGGACAGGAGGAGCAGTACTTC.

This sequence joins TRBV4-3 and TRBJ1-2, with D perhaps TRBD1 (6 bases). The germline gives CDR1 LGHNA, CDR2 YSLEER. This CDR3 spans 13 amino acids. The ends were cut back, 1 base at V and 7 bases at J, with 10 bases in the middle. The CDR3 region has the DNA TGCGCCAGCAGCCAAGTTTCGGGGGCTGGCTACACCTTC. Encoded protein: CASSQVSGAGYTF.

V is TRBV7-2 and J is TRBJ1-1, with unresolved D. The germline CDR1 and CDR2 sequences are SGHTA and FQGNSA. This CDR3 region has 13 residues. V was shortened by 1 base and J by 5 bases, with 8 bases between the two germline ends. The CDR3 reads CASSLVRSTEAFF. CDR3 sequence (DNA): TGTGCCAGCAGCTTAGTCCGCTCAACTGAAGCTTTCTTT.

This clonotype was detected a few times. This chain links TRBV6-5 with TRBJ1-1, with D tentatively TRBD1 (5 bases). CDR1 is MNHEY, CDR2 SVGAGI, per germline. The CDR3 has 16 residues. Trimming shortened V by 4 bases and J by 2 bases, and 17 bases separated the two germline ends. The CDR3 coding sequence is TGTGCCAGCAGTTGGATCAGGGTAACCCCAAACACTGAAGCTTTCTTT. It yields the protein CASSWIRVTPNTEAFF.

The chain couples TRBV20-1 to TRBJ2-3; TRBD2 might be the D (8 bases). Germline values: CDR1 DFQATT, CDR2 SNEGSKA (reference sequence). The CDR3 contains 15 residues. The V end was cut by 6 bases, the J end by 5 bases, with 21 bases between. In nucleotides, the CDR3 is TGCAGTGCCACCCTCGGGAGGGGGCGAGAAGATACGCAGTATTTT. As protein: CSATLGRGREDTQYF.

About this clonotype itself: The junction and the germline gene differ at one end; a read error may be behind it. The chain links TRBV6-2 or TRBV6-3 to TRBJ2-6; 8 bases are a match to TRBD1. The CDR3 runs 15 residues. Germline V gives CDR1 MNHEY, CDR2 SVGEGT. CDR3 amino acids: CASSLSNYRGSEQHF. For the CDR3, the DNA is TGTGCCAGCAGTTTATCGAATTACAGGGGGTCCGAGCAGCACTTC.

This clonotype has only a few counts. J is TRBJ2-7 and V is TRBV9; D unresolved. The germline gives CDR1 SGDLS, CDR2 YYNGEE. This CDR3 region has 15 residues. V lost 0 bases and J lost 1, with 11 bases in between. The CDR3 nucleotides read TGTGCCAGCAGCGTAGGTCCGGGCGGTTCCTACGAGCAGTACTTC. Protein product: CASSVGPGGSYEQYF.

This clonotype came up a few times. The V and J genes are TRBV30 and TRBJ2-2; D is possibly TRBD1 (7 bases). Germline V gene sequence: CDR1 GTSNPN, CDR2 SVGIG (reference sequence). The CDR3 loop spans 14 amino acids. With 5 bases removed from V and 2 bases from J, the gap between germline ends came to 12 bases. DNA of the CDR3: TGTGCCTGGCGACAGGGACTCAACACCGGGGAGCTGTTTTTT. Translated, it gives CAWRQGLNTGELFF.

This clonotype was observed once. The rearrangement links TRBV20-1 to TRBJ1-6; 7 nucleotides align to TRBD1. Trimming removed 6 bases from V and 0 bases from J; junction bases left unmatched: 8. Germline CDR1 reads DFQATT; CDR2 reads SNEGSKA (reference sequence). The CDR3 sequence is 16 residues long. This CDR3 reads CSAPQQGTSYNSPLHF. The CDR3 DNA sequence: TGCAGTGCCCCGCAACAGGGGACCTCCTATAATTCACCCCTCCACTTT.

As regards this clonotype: The junction departs from the called germline gene at one end, perhaps through a read error. J is TRBJ1-2 and V is TRBV19; 8 nucleotides match TRBD1. The CDR3 runs to 15 residues. Looked up from germline, CDR1 is LNHDA and CDR2 is SQIVND (reference sequence). The CDR3 spells CASSPATGESYGYAF. The CDR3 DNA reads as TGTGCCAGTAGTCCAGCGACAGGGGAGAGCTATGGCTACGCCTTC.